This T cell receptor beta chain is drawn from a study of blood T cell repertoires in COVID-19. As for the study in general: PBMCs, B-cell-depleted T cells, or T cells provided the cDNA or gDNA that made up the material.

J lost 11 bases, V lost 4 bases, and 10 bases had no gene match. Per the germline V gene, CDR1 is ENHRY and CDR2 is SYGVKD. The CDR3 is 13 amino acids. In the original analysis: Reference gene primers were amplified, and this amplification served to estimate nucleated cell counts. Here immunoSEQ multiplex PCR was the method, and the copy in TCRdb shows in-frame clones only, minus some. V and J calls plus clone size are reproduced from that table; the DNA served to infer D and trimming. Seen here are around 250,000 clones, 82% observed once, and the top ten hold roughly 3.3%. J is TRBJ1-1 and V is TRBV10-3, with 7 bases identical to TRBD1. This clonotype was obtained from a woman younger than 35 with acute or convalescent COVID-19. The sequencing sample was made of peripheral blood. CDR3 sequence (DNA): TGTGCCATCAGTGCCCCTGCGACAGGGTTTGCTTTCTTT. Residues: CAISAPATGFAFF.